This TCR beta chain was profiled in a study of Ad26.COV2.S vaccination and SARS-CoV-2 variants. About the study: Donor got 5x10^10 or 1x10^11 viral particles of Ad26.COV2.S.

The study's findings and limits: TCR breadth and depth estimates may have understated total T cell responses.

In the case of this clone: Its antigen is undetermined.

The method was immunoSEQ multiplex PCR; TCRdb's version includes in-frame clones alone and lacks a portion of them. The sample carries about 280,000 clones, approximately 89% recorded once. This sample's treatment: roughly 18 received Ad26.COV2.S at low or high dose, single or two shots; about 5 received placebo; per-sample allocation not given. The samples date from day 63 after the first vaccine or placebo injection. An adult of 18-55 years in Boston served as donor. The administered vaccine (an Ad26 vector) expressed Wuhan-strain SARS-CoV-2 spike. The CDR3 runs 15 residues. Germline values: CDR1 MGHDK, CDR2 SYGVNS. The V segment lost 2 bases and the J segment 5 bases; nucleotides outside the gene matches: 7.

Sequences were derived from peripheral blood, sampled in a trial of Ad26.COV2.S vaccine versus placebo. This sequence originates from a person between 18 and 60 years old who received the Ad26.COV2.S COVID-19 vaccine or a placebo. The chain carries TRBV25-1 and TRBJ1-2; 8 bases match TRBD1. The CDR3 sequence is CASSEAGGDGYGYTF. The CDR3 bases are TGTGCCAGCAGTGAAGCAGGGGGCGATGGATATGGCTACACCTTC.